This TCR beta chain originates from a study of T cells in Graves' hyperthyroidism and ophthalmopathy. Study background: Pretreatment peripheral blood was obtained at initial diagnosis.

RNA transcripts served as the template for amplifying TCR beta CDR3 regions. Using the HTBI primer set, a first-round RT-PCR was run on the TCR CDR3. MiXCR, run by TCRdb on the multiplex PCR reads, gives a single entry per CDR3 protein. The repertoire includes about 690,000 distinct CDR3 sequences, 15% to 20% of them detected once, and around 16% sits in the top ten. The PBMCs were taken from about 10 ml of fresh peripheral blood. Findings of the study overall: Blood also carried most thyroid clonotypes expanded above 0.001.

This clonotype has ten or more counts. Its cognate antigen is unknown. The CDR3 totals 12 residues. Germline values: CDR1 GTSNPN, CDR2 SVGIG (reference sequence). The V gene lost 5 bases and the J gene lost 6 bases, with 13 bases spanning the gap. The V and J genes are TRBV30 and TRBJ1-1; D ambiguous. Sequenced: blood. This clonotype originated in a middle-aged man with Graves' hyperthyroidism. CDR3 DNA sequence: TGTGCCTGGGATACAGTTATCGCTGAAGCTTTCTTT. The encoded protein is CAWDTVIAEAFF.